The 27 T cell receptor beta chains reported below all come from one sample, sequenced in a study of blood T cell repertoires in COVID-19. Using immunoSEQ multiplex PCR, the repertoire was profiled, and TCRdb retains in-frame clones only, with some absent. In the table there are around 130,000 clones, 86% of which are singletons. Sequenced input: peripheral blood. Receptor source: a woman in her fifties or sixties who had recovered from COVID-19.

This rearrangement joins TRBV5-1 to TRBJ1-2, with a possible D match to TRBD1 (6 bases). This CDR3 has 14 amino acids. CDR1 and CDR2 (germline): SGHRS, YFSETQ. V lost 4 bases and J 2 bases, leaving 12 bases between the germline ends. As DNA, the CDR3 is TGCGCCAGCAGCCAGGACAGTACCAACTATGGCTACACCTTC. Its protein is CASSQDSTNYGYTF.

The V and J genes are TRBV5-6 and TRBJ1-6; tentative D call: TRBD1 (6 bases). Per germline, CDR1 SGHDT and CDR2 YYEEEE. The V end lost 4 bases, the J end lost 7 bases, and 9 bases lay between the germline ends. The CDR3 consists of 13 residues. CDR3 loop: CASSPDRNSPLHF. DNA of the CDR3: TGTGCCAGCAGCCCCGACAGGAATTCACCCCTCCACTTT.

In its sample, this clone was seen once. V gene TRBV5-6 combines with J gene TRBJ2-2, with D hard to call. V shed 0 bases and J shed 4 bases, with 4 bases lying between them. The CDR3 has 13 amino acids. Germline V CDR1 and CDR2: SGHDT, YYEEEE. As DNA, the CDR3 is TGTGCCAGCAGCTTGGTAGTCACCGGGGAGCTGTTTTTT. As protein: CASSLVVTGELFF.

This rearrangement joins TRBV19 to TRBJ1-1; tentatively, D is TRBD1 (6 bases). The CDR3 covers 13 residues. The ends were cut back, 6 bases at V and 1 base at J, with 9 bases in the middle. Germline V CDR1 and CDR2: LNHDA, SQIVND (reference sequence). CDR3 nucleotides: TGTGCCAGTAGCGCAGGGGCGAACACTGAAGCTTTCTTT. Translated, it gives CASSAGANTEAFF.

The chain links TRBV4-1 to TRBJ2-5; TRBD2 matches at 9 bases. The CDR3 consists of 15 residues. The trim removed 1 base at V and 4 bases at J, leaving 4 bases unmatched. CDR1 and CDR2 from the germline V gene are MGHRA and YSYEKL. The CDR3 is CASSQGISGRETQYF. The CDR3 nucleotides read TGCGCCAGCAGCCAAGGTATTAGCGGGAGAGAGACCCAGTACTTC.

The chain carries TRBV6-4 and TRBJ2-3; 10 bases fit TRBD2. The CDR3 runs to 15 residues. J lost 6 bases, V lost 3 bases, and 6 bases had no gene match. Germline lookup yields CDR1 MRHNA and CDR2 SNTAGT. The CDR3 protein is CASSEVAGGPDTQYF. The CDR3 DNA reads TGTGCCAGCAGTGAGGTAGCGGGGGGCCCTGATACGCAGTATTTT.

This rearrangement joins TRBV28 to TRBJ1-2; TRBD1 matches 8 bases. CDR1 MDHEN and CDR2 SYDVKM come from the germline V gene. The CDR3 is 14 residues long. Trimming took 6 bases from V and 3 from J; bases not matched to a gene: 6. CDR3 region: CASRGAGGDYGYTF. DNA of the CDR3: TGTGCCAGCAGGGGGGCAGGGGGCGACTATGGCTACACCTTC.

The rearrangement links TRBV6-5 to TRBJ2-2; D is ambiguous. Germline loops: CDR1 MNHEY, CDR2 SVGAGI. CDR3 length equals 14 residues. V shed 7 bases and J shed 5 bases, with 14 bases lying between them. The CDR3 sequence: CASKPTTRTGELFF. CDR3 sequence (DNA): TGTGCCAGCAAACCAACAACCCGTACCGGGGAGCTGTTTTTT.

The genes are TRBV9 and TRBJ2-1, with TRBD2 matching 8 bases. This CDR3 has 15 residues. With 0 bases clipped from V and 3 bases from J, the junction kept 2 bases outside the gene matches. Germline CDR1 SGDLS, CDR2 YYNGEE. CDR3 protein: CASSVAGTSYNEQFF. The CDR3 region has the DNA TGTGCCAGCAGCGTAGCCGGGACTAGCTACAATGAGCAGTTCTTC. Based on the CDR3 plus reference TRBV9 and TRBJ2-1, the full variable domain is DSGVTQTPKHLITATGQRVTLRCSPRSGDLSVYWYQQSLDQGLQFLIQYYNGEERAKGNILERFSAQQFPDLHSELNLSSLELGDSALYFCASSVAGTSYNEQFFGPGTRLTVL.

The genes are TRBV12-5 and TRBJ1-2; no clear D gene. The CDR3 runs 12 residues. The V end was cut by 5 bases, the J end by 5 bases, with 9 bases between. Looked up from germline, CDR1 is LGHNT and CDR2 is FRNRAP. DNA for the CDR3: TGTGCTAGTGGTGCCGCGGGGTATGGCTACACCTTC. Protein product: CASGAAGYGYTF.

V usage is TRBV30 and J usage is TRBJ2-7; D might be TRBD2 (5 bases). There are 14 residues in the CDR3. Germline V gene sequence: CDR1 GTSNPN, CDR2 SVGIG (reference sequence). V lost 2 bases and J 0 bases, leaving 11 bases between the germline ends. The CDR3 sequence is CAWSIDYSSYEQYF. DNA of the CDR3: TGTGCCTGGAGTATCGACTACAGCTCCTACGAGCAGTACTTC.

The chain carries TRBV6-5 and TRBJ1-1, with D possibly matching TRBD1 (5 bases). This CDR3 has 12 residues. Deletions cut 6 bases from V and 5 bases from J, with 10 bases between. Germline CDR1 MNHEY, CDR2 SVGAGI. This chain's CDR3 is CASSRRGTEAFF. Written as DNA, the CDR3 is TGTGCCAGCAGCCGTCGGGGGACTGAAGCTTTCTTT.

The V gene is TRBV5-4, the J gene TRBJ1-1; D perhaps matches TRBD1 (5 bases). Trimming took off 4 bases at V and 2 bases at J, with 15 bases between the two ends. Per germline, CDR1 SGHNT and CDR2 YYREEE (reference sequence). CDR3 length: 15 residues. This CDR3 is CASSPTMTVNTEAFF. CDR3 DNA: TGTGCCAGCAGCCCGACCATGACAGTTAACACTGAAGCTTTCTTT.

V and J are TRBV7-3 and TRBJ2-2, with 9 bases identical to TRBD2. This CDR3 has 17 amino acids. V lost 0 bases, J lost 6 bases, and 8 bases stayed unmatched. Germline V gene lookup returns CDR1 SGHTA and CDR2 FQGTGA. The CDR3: CASSLTTGTSKAGELFF. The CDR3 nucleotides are TGTGCCAGCAGCTTAACTACCGGGACTAGCAAGGCCGGGGAGCTGTTTTTT.

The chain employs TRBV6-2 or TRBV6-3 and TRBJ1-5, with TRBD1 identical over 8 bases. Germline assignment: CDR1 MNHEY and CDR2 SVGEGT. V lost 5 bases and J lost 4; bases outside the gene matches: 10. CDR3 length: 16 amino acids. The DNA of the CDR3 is TGTGCCAGCAGTCCGGCTGGACAGGGAACTAATCAGCCCCAGCATTTT. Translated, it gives CASSPAGQGTNQPQHF.

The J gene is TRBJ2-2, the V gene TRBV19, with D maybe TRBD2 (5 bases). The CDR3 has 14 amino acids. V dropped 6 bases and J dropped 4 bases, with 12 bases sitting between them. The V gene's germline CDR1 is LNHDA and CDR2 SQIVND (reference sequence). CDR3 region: CASRSLRGTGELFF. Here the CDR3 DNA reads TGTGCCAGTAGGTCACTCCGGGGCACCGGGGAGCTGTTTTTT.

The DNA of the CDR3 is TGTGCCAGCATCGCTAATGAAAAACTGTTTTTT. It codes for CASIANEKLFF. V and J are TRBV6-6 and TRBJ1-4; D remains unclear. The V end was cut by 7 bases, the J end by 3 bases, with 3 bases between. The CDR3 has 11 residues. Germline CDR1 reads MNHNY; CDR2 reads SVGAGI (reference sequence).

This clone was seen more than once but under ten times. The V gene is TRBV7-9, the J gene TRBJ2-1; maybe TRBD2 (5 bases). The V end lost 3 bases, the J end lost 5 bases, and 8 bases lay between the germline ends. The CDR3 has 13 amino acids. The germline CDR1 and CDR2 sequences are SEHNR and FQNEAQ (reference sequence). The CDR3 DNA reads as TGTGCCAGCAGCTTGTCCGGGAACAATGAGCAGTTCTTC. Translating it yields CASSLSGNNEQFF.

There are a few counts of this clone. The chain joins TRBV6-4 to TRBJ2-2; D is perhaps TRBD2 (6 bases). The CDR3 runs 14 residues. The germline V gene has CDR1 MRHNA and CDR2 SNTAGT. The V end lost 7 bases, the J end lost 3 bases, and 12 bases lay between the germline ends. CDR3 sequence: CASKGTQDTGELFF. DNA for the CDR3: TGTGCCAGCAAAGGGACTCAGGACACCGGGGAGCTGTTTTTT.

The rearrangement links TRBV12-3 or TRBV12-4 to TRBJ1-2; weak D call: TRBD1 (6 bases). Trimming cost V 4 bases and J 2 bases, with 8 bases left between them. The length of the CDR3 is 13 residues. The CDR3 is CASSYDRNYGYTF. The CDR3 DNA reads TGTGCCAGCAGTTACGACAGGAACTATGGCTACACCTTC.

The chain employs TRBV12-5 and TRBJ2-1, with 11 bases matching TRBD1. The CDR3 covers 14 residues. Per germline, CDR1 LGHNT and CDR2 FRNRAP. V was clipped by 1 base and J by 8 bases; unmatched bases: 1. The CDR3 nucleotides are TGTGCTAGTGGTTTGGGGGACAGGGGGTATGAGCAGTTCTTC. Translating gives CASGLGDRGYEQFF.

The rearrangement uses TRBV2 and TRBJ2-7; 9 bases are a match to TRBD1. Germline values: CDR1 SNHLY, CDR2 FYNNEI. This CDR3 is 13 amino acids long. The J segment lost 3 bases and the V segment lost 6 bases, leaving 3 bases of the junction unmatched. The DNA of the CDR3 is TGTGCCAGCAGAGCGGACAGGGGCTACGAGCAGTACTTC. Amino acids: CASRADRGYEQYF.

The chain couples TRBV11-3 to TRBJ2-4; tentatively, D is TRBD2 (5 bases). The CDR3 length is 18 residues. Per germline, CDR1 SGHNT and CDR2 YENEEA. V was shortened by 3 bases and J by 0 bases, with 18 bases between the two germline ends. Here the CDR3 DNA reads TGTGCCAGCAGCTTGAGAGCGGCATCCCCCGGAGCCAAAAACATTCAGTACTTC. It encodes CASSLRAASPGAKNIQYF.

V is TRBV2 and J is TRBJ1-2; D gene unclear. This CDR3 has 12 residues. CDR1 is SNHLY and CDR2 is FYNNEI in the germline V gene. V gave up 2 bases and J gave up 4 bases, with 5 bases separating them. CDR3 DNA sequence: TGTGCCAGCAGTGAAAGCTCCTATGGCTACACCTTC. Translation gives CASSESSYGYTF.

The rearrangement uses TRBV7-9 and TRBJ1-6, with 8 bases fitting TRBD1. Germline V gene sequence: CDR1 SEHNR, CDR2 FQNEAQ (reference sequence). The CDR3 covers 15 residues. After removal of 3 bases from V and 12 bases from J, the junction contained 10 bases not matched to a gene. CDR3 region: CASSFGTGFFGPLHF. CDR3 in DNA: TGTGCCAGCAGCTTTGGGACAGGTTTCTTTGGACCCCTCCACTTT.

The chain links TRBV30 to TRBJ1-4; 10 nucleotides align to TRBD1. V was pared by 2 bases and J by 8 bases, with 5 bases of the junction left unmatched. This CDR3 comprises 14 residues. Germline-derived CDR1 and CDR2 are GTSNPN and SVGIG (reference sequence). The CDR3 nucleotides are TGTGCCTGGAGTCGGCGGGACAGGGGCGAAAAACTGTTTTTT. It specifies CAWSRRDRGEKLFF.

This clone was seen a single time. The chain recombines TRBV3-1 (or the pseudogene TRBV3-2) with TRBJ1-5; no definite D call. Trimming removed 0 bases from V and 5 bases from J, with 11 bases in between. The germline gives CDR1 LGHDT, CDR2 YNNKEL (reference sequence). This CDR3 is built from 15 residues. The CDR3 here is CASSQDFAGHQPQHF. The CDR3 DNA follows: TGTGCCAGCAGCCAAGATTTTGCAGGTCATCAGCCCCAGCATTTT.